A single sample is the source of the 10 T cell receptor beta chains below, sequenced in a study of blood T cell repertoires in COVID-19 (dated by TCRdb to the early 2020s). Library preparation was by the immunoSEQ multiplex PCR assay. In its TCRdb copy, this immuneACCESS table keeps in-frame sequences only and misses some clones. Where compared with another copy, unresolved V genes explain less than half of these, and the others have no known cause. For this sample there are about 26,000 clones; 85% to 90% appear just once. The top ten constitute 2.8% of the sample. Material for sequencing was peripheral blood. These receptors came from a human donor in a cohort sampled during active COVID-19.

The V call is TRBV19, the J call TRBJ2-1; possible D gene TRBD2, 5 bases. This CDR3 region has 15 residues. Trimming took off 9 bases at V and 0 bases at J, with 15 bases between the two ends. CDR1 is LNHDA, CDR2 SQIVND, per germline (reference sequence). The CDR3 here is CASQEGLSSYNEQFF. CDR3 nucleotide sequence: TGTGCCAGCCAAGAGGGCCTCAGCTCCTACAATGAGCAGTTCTTC.

The V call is TRBV5-8, the J call TRBJ1-1, with 9 bases identical to TRBD1. Germline CDR1 and CDR2: SGHTS and YDEGEE. This CDR3 region has 14 residues. V shed 3 bases, J shed 5 bases, and the junction held 5 bases outside the gene matches. In DNA form, the CDR3 reads TGTGCCAGCAGCTCGGGACAGGGTTGGACTGAAGCTTTCTTT. This codes for CASSSGQGWTEAFF.

V and J are TRBV28 and TRBJ1-2, with 11 nucleotides matching TRBD1. J lost 7 bases, V lost 6 bases, and 10 bases had no gene match. CDR3 size: 15 residues. CDR1 is MDHEN, CDR2 SYDVKM, per germline. CDR3 sequence: CASRDSGTGGVGYTF. The CDR3 nucleotides are TGTGCCAGCAGAGATTCCGGGACAGGGGGAGTTGGCTACACCTTC.

The chain joins TRBV24-1 to TRBJ2-3, with 9 bases matching TRBD1. Germline V gene sequence: CDR1 KGHDR, CDR2 SFDVKD. Trimming at V came to 9 bases and at J to 4 bases, leaving 10 bases not matched to a gene. There are 15 residues in the CDR3. CDR3 nucleotides: TGTGCCACCCGAGGACGGACAGGGGAGGCAGATACGCAGTATTTT. It yields the protein CATRGRTGEADTQYF.

This rearrangement joins TRBV7-2 to TRBJ1-2; TRBD1 agrees at 10 bases. Germline V gene data show CDR1 as SGHTA and CDR2 as FQGNSA. The CDR3 length is 15 residues. J was trimmed by 7 bases and V by 6 bases; bases with no gene match: 11. CDR3 in DNA: TGTGCCAGCAGGGACCCCCGGGACAGGGGTGGTGGCTACACCTTC. Protein: CASRDPRDRGGGYTF.

This clone came up once. The chain employs TRBV27 and TRBJ1-1; TRBD1 is a possible D gene (6 bases). The CDR3 is 14 amino acids. Germline values: CDR1 MNHEY, CDR2 SMNVEV (reference sequence). The germline V and J ends were trimmed by 2 bases and 5 bases, with 12 bases remaining between them. CDR3 protein: CASSLAGEGTEAFF. Here the CDR3 DNA reads TGTGCCAGCAGTTTAGCAGGGGAAGGGACTGAAGCTTTCTTT.

This rearrangement joins TRBV24-1 to TRBJ2-1, with TRBD2 matching over 8 bases. The CDR3 loop spans 14 amino acids. J gave up 6 bases and V 4 bases, and 4 bases lay outside the gene matches. Looked up from germline, CDR1 is KGHDR and CDR2 is SFDVKD. Here the CDR3 DNA reads TGTGCCACCAGTGACCCGGGGACTAGCAATGAGCAGTTCTTC. Translated, it gives CATSDPGTSNEQFF.

The chain couples TRBV19 to TRBJ2-3; possible D gene TRBD1, 6 bases. The V end lost 6 bases, the J end lost 5 bases, and 15 bases lay between the germline ends. The germline V gene encodes CDR1 LNHDA and CDR2 SQIVND (reference sequence). The CDR3 is 14 amino acids. The chain's CDR3 is CASRRPGEGDTQYF. Here the CDR3 DNA reads TGTGCCAGTAGACGGCCAGGGGAAGGAGATACGCAGTATTTT.

The genes are TRBV9 and TRBJ1-1, with 7 nucleotides matching TRBD1. CDR3 size: 15 residues. The germline CDR1 and CDR2 sequences are SGDLS and YYNGEE. V lost 2 bases, J lost 3 bases, and 7 bases stayed unmatched. This CDR3 reads CASSVGDSYYTEAFF. CDR3 in DNA: TGTGCCAGCAGCGTCGGGGACAGCTACTACACTGAAGCTTTCTTT.

The V and J genes are TRBV5-1 and TRBJ1-2, with TRBD1 identical over 9 bases. The CDR3 sequence is 16 residues long. The J segment lost 7 bases and the V segment lost 0 bases, leaving 10 bases of the junction unmatched. The germline CDR1 and CDR2 sequences are SGHRS and YFSETQ. The CDR3 DNA sequence: TGCGCCAGCAGCTTGGACCCGGACAGGGGACGGAGTGGCTACACCTTC. It codes for CASSLDPDRGRSGYTF.